This T cell receptor (beta chain) emerged from a study of regulatory T cells in long-lasting Graves disease. Study results and caveats: Analysis covered peripheral blood alone, not thyroid tissue. Persistent disease was characterized by preferential usage of TRBV28, TRBJ1-2 and TRBJ2-5.

Per the germline V gene, CDR1 is SGHNT and CDR2 is YYREEE (reference sequence). Trimming took off 1 base at V and 5 bases at J, with 9 bases between the two ends. The CDR3 extends over 14 amino acids. For TCR beta, libraries came from iRepertoire HTBI primers and Arm-PCR of CDR3 regions. Authors' data handling: Across all samples, just over 60 TRBV segments and 15 or so TRBJ segments were identified. TCRdb recomputed calls from the multiplex PCR reads with MiXCR, one row per CDR3 protein. These V and J calls originate from TCRdb's pipeline instead of the authors' own analysis. Here the sample spans hundreds of thousands of distinct CDR3 sequences, under 25% being singletons. Note on this clonotype: The antigen is unknown.

Time point meaning: persistent/refractory GD, antithyroid drugs over 5 years with positive TRAb. TCR sequences were obtained from RNA taken from PBMCs. Around 9.1 milliliters of peripheral blood were drawn into EDTA tubes. The origin of this receptor is a female donor with Graves disease. The sequencing used peripheral blood mononuclear cells (PBMCs), collected when the disease was refractory, from a patient treated with antithyroid drugs. The chain combines TRBV5-4 with TRBJ2-2; D unresolved. The CDR3 loop is CASSLKQPTGELFF. CDR3 DNA sequence: TGTGCCAGCAGCTTGAAGCAGCCGACCGGGGAGCTGTTTTTT.